Detailed here is one T cell receptor (beta chain). These data are taken from a study of blood T cell repertoires in COVID-19. V was cut by 3 bases and J by 1 base, with 22 bases left in between. There are 19 residues in the CDR3. Germline V lookup: CDR1 KGHDR, CDR2 SFDVKD. Original processing methods: Using reference gene primer amplification, nucleated cell counts were estimated. Clones were read by immunoSEQ multiplex PCR, and TCRdb kept only the in-frame ones, dropping some. V and J calls plus clone size are reproduced from that table; the DNA served to infer D and trimming. The sample comprises about 150,000 clones, over 70% of which are singletons, and roughly 5% rests with the top ten.

This sequence was found in a man aged 70 or older who had been exposed to COVID-19. This chain uses TRBV24-1 with TRBJ2-3; D may be TRBD1 (6 bases). The sample comprised PBMCs or T cells enriched from blood (not recorded which). The CDR3 protein is CATSDARLTGYEGTDTQYF. CDR3 DNA: TGTGCCACCAGTGATGCGCGTTTGACAGGTTACGAGGGCACAGATACGCAGTATTTT.